Below, 30 T cell receptor beta chains from the same sample are listed, as sequenced in a study of beta chain features in type 1 diabetes. The sequenced template was cDNA made from the entire isolated RNA. Assay: immunoSEQ multiplex PCR; the TCRdb copy retains only in-frame clones and omits some. The sample includes a few hundred thousand clones, approximately 25% of them seen just once. For these TCRs, the target antigens are not known. Study-wide results and limits: Researchers report that Type 1 diabetes patients had moderately but significantly shorter TCRB CDR3s across all four CD4+ subsets.

The sequencing sample was made of naive CD4+ T cells from blood. The receptors here all came from a woman aged 25-40 years with type 1 diabetes.

This clone occurred a few times. The junction and the germline gene differ at one end; a read error may be behind it. The chain has TRBV7-7 and TRBJ2-1; 9 positions agree with TRBD1. The CDR3 totals 15 residues. Germline CDR1 reads SSHAT; CDR2 reads FNYEAQ (reference sequence). For the CDR3, the DNA is TGTGCTAGCAGCCCGGGACAGGGAATTTACAATGAGCAGTTCTTC. It encodes CASSPGQGIYNEQFF. Together with reference TRBV7-7 and TRBJ2-1, the CDR3 gives the full variable domain: GAGVSQSPRYKVTKRGQDVTLRCDPISSHATLYWYQQALGQGPEFLTYFNYEAQPDKSGLPSDRFSAERPEGSISTLTIQRTEQRDSAMYRCASSPGQGIYNEQFFGPGTRLTVL.

This clone was observed a handful of times. V and J are TRBV15 and TRBJ2-2; D uncertain. The ends were cut back, 1 base at V and 2 bases at J, with 11 bases in the middle. The CDR3 spans 16 residues. Germline CDR1 reads LNHNV; CDR2 reads YYDKDF (reference sequence). CDR3 coding DNA: TGTGCCACCAGCAGAGCGCGTAACAGAAACACCGGGGAGCTGTTTTTT. Residues: CATSRARNRNTGELFF.

The rearrangement uses TRBV7-9 and TRBJ1-4, with 7 bases that match TRBD1. This CDR3 region has 15 residues. V lost 2 bases to trimming and J lost 0 bases; unmatched junction nucleotides: 0. CDR1 and CDR2 (germline): SEHNR, FQNEAQ (reference sequence). The CDR3: CASSLQGATNEKLFF. The CDR3 DNA sequence: TGTGCCAGCAGCTTACAGGGGGCAACTAATGAAAAACTGTTTTTT.

The chain is built from TRBV29-1 and TRBJ2-2, with unresolved D. This CDR3 comprises 13 residues. Germline loops: CDR1 SQVTM, CDR2 ANQGSEA. V lost 2 bases and J lost 6, with 10 bases in between. CDR3 bases: TGCAGCGTTGAATACCTAGTTGCCGGGGAGCTGTTTTTT. Its protein is CSVEYLVAGELFF.

This clone was recorded a few times. The CDR3 DNA reads TGTGCCATCAGTGAGTCCCAGGCGCCGAACACCGGGGAGCTGTTTTTT. Its protein product is CAISESQAPNTGELFF. The gene calls are TRBV10-3 and TRBJ2-2; unclear D gene. In germline, CDR1 is ENHRY, CDR2 SYGVKD. V was shortened by 0 bases and J by 0 bases, with 8 bases between the two germline ends. CDR3 length equals 16 residues.

The chain has TRBV5-6 and TRBJ1-5, with D perhaps matching TRBD1 (6 bases). Trimming pared 3 bases from V and 5 bases from J, leaving 9 bases between. The germline V gene encodes CDR1 SGHDT and CDR2 YYEEEE. The length of the CDR3 is 13 residues. The CDR3 spells CASSSGQHQPQHF. CDR3 DNA sequence: TGTGCCAGCAGCTCCGGACAGCATCAGCCCCAGCATTTT.

The chain uses TRBV2 and TRBJ2-3; the D is unclear. V was cut by 7 bases and J by 1 base, with 9 bases left in between. This CDR3 contains 13 residues. Germline-derived CDR1 and CDR2 are SNHLY and FYNNEI. The CDR3 nucleotides read TGTGCCAGCACCAGCGAGCGCACAGATACGCAGTATTTT. Residues: CASTSERTDTQYF.

The rearrangement joins TRBV29-1 to TRBJ1-2; possibly TRBD1 for D (6 bases). The V gene's germline CDR1 is SQVTM and CDR2 ANQGSEA. Trimming took 5 bases from V and 5 from J, leaving 15 bases between them. CDR3 length: 13 residues. The CDR3 DNA follows: TGCAGCGTTACTTTCGGACAGTTGTATGGCTACACCTTC. Translation: CSVTFGQLYGYTF.

The V call is TRBV27, the J call TRBJ1-2; 9 bases match TRBD1. This CDR3 contains 15 residues. Germline V gene lookup returns CDR1 MNHEY and CDR2 SMNVEV (reference sequence). J lost 8 bases, V lost 2 bases, and 9 bases had no gene match. CDR3 sequence reads: CASSLVRTGAWGYTF. In DNA, the CDR3 is TGTGCCAGCAGTTTAGTAAGGACAGGGGCGTGGGGCTACACCTTC.

This clone was recorded a few times. This sample includes further DNA sequences coding for the same CDR3. The V and J genes are TRBV5-6 and TRBJ2-5; TRBD1 matches 10 bases. The junction had 5 bases not matched to a gene; V was cut back by 4 bases and J by 5 bases. CDR1 and CDR2 from the germline V gene are SGHDT and YYEEEE. This CDR3 contains 14 residues. The CDR3 loop is CASSLGQGGETQYF. The CDR3 DNA sequence: TGTGCCAGCAGCCTCGGACAGGGGGGCGAGACCCAGTACTTC.

This clone has more than one count but fewer than ten. V is TRBV6-5 and J is TRBJ2-7; 7 bases agree with TRBD2. Germline CDR1 reads MNHEY; CDR2 reads SVGAGI. The junction had 6 bases not matched to a gene; V was cut back by 6 bases and J by 4 bases. The length of the CDR3 is 13 residues. CDR3 region: CASRRLAAYEQYF. For the CDR3, the DNA is TGTGCCAGCAGACGGCTAGCGGCATACGAGCAGTACTTC.

The CDR3 DNA is TGTGCCAGCAGTTTAGGAGAAAGTCCCCAGTACTTC. It encodes CASSLGESPQYF. The chain has TRBV28 and TRBJ2-7; D not resolved. Germline V CDR1 and CDR2: MDHEN, SYDVKM. This CDR3 has 12 amino acids. V lost 2 bases to trimming and J lost 10 bases, with 12 bases between them.

This clone was counted a few times. The V gene is TRBV20-1, the J gene TRBJ1-4, with D unclear. The V and J ends lost 4 bases and 7 bases respectively, with 7 bases between them. The CDR3 spans 11 residues. Germline CDR1 DFQATT, CDR2 SNEGSKA (reference sequence). DNA for the CDR3: TGCAGTGCTAAACGAGGTGAAAAACTGTTTTTT. It translates to CSAKRGEKLFF.

V is TRBV5-1 and J is TRBJ2-1; 8 nucleotides agree with TRBD2. V was clipped by 3 bases and J by 4 bases; unmatched bases: 15. The germline V gene encodes CDR1 SGHRS and CDR2 YFSETQ. This CDR3 is 18 amino acids long. CDR3 amino acids: CASSSVAGGAFLYNEQFF. CDR3 in DNA: TGCGCCAGCAGCTCCGTGGCGGGAGGCGCTTTTTTATACAATGAGCAGTTCTTC.

This clone was detected a few times. V is TRBV29-1 and J is TRBJ2-6; D not resolved. Trimming stripped 3 bases from V and 0 bases from J, with 6 bases between. Germline V lookup: CDR1 SQVTM, CDR2 ANQGSEA. The CDR3 totals 14 residues. The CDR3: CSVDTGSGANVLTF. In DNA, the CDR3 is TGCAGCGTTGATACTGGCTCTGGGGCCAACGTCCTGACTTTC. Supplemented by reference TRBV29-1 and TRBJ2-6, the full variable domain reads SAVISQKPSRDICQRGTSLTIQCQVDSQVTMMFWYRQQPGQSLTLIATANQGSEATYESGFVIDKFPISRPNLTFSTLTVSNMSPEDSSIYLCSVDTGSGANVLTFGAGSRLTVL.

This clone was counted a single time. V and J are TRBV7-9 and TRBJ1-1; 8 bases are a match to TRBD1. The CDR3 is 15 residues long. CDR1 and CDR2 from the germline V gene are SEHNR and FQNEAQ (reference sequence). The junction had 6 bases not matched to a gene; V was cut back by 2 bases and J by 4 bases. CDR3 coding DNA: TGTGCCAGCAGCTTAACAACAGGGGGGAGCACTGAAGCTTTCTTT. Translating gives CASSLTTGGSTEAFF. The full variable domain, rest sourced from reference TRBV7-9 and TRBJ1-1, is DTGVSQNPRHKITKRGQNVTFRCDPISEHNRLYWYRQTLGQGPEFLTYFQNEAQLEKSRLLSDRFSAERPKGSFSTLEIQRTEQGDSAMYLCASSLTTGGSTEAFFGQGTRLTVV.

This chain joins TRBV2 and TRBJ1-2; 8 bases map to TRBD1. Trimming took 5 bases from V and 7 from J; bases not matched to a gene: 6. Germline values: CDR1 SNHLY, CDR2 FYNNEI. This CDR3 comprises 13 residues. The CDR3 loop reads CASSNNRGVGYTF. CDR3 nucleotides: TGTGCCAGCAGTAATAACAGGGGGGTTGGCTACACCTTC.

The genes are TRBV2 and TRBJ2-3; 7 nucleotides line up with TRBD2. The CDR3 totals 14 residues. The germline CDR1 and CDR2 sequences are SNHLY and FYNNEI. The CDR3 protein is CKSSGRLPTDTQYF. For the CDR3, the DNA is TGTAAGAGTAGCGGGCGACTTCCCACAGATACGCAGTATTTT.

The J gene is TRBJ2-5, the V gene TRBV7-3; possibly TRBD1 for D (6 bases). Germline V gene lookup returns CDR1 SGHTA and CDR2 FQGTGA. The CDR3 contains 14 residues. The V end lost 2 bases, the J end lost 4 bases, and 11 bases lay between the germline ends. The CDR3 DNA sequence: TGTGCCAGCAGCTTAGGCGGACAGACAGAGACCCAGTACTTC. Encoded protein: CASSLGGQTETQYF.

This chain connects TRBV5-4 to TRBJ2-5; 14 nucleotides agree with TRBD2. The V and J ends lost 3 bases and 4 bases, in that order; junction bases with no gene match: 2. This CDR3 is 15 amino acids long. Germline V gives CDR1 SGHNT, CDR2 YYREEE (reference sequence). CDR3 protein: CASSSGTSGRETQYF. The CDR3 DNA is TGTGCCAGCAGCTCCGGGACTAGCGGGAGAGAGACCCAGTACTTC.

In its sample, this clone was seen a few times. The CDR3 spells CASRTGTGRMNTEAFF. The CDR3 bases are TGCGCCAGCAGAACCGGGACAGGGAGGATGAACACTGAAGCTTTCTTT. The genes are TRBV5-1 and TRBJ1-1, with 9 bases matching TRBD1. In germline, CDR1 is SGHRS, CDR2 YFSETQ. V was pared by 5 bases and J by 0 bases, with 8 bases of the junction left unmatched. The CDR3 spans 16 residues.

The CDR3 here is CASSRGDSLTYEQYF. The DNA for the CDR3 is TGCGCCAGCAGCCGAGGGGACTCGTTAACCTACGAGCAGTACTTC. V usage is TRBV4-1 and J usage is TRBJ2-7, with a possible D match to TRBD2 (6 bases). Germline-derived CDR1 and CDR2 are MGHRA and YSYEKL. With 4 bases removed from V and 2 bases from J, the gap between germline ends came to 15 bases. CDR3 length: 15 residues.

This clone occurred a few times. V usage is TRBV29-1 and J usage is TRBJ1-5, with unresolved D. Germline assignment: CDR1 SQVTM and CDR2 ANQGSEA. The length of the CDR3 is 14 residues. The V and J ends lost 5 bases and 0 bases respectively, with 11 bases between them. The CDR3 spells CSVSQDYSNQPQHF. The CDR3 bases are TGCAGCGTTTCCCAGGATTATAGCAATCAGCCCCAGCATTTT.

This clone occurred a few times. The chain joins TRBV28 to TRBJ1-5; D is unresolved. Looked up from germline, CDR1 is MDHEN and CDR2 is SYDVKM. The CDR3 runs 14 residues. V shed 6 bases and J shed 6 bases, with 15 bases lying between them. The CDR3 DNA reads as TGTGCCAGCAGATACGGGTCATGGGTTCAGCCCCAGCATTTT. Its protein is CASRYGSWVQPQHF.

This clone has more than one count but fewer than ten. The CDR3 DNA is TGTGCCAGCAGTGCGACAGGGGGCGCTTACAATGAGCAGTTCTTC. Its translation is CASSATGGAYNEQFF. This chain joins TRBV6-4 and TRBJ2-1, with TRBD1 matching 10 bases. V was pared by 4 bases and J by 4 bases, with 4 bases of the junction left unmatched. The CDR3 totals 15 residues. CDR1 is MRHNA, CDR2 SNTAGT, per germline.

V is TRBV14 and J is TRBJ2-7; TRBD2 is a possible D gene (5 bases). The germline V gene has CDR1 SGHDN and CDR2 FVKESK. There are 16 residues in the CDR3. V shed 4 bases and J shed 3 bases, with 19 bases lying between them. CDR3 in amino acids: CASSPSGWNWFYEQYF. The CDR3 DNA reads as TGTGCCAGCAGCCCCTCGGGGTGGAATTGGTTCTACGAGCAGTACTTC.

In its sample, this clone was seen a few times. The sample holds other DNA sequences that translate to the same CDR3. The V gene is TRBV30, the J gene TRBJ1-2; unclear D gene. The CDR3 is 11 residues long. The germline gives CDR1 GTSNPN, CDR2 SVGIG (reference sequence). The V end was cut by 2 bases, the J end by 4 bases, with 5 bases between. The CDR3 region is CAWSPSYGYTF. The DNA of the CDR3 is TGTGCCTGGAGTCCCAGCTATGGCTACACCTTC.

This clone came up a few times. V is TRBV29-1 and J is TRBJ2-1; D not resolved. The CDR3 contains 19 residues. CDR1 is SQVTM and CDR2 is ANQGSEA in the germline V gene. The V end was cut by 3 bases, the J end by 3 bases, with 27 bases between. CDR3 sequence reads: CSVDENSLRARAYYNEQFF. The CDR3 DNA follows: TGCAGCGTTGACGAAAACAGCCTACGCGCCCGAGCCTACTACAATGAGCAGTTCTTC.

In its sample, this clone was seen a few times. This chain uses TRBV6-5 with TRBJ1-1; D gene ambiguous. The CDR3 is 13 amino acids. V shed 2 bases and J shed 5 bases, with 9 bases lying between them. The germline V gene has CDR1 MNHEY and CDR2 SVGAGI. CDR3 in amino acids: CASSYAQFTEAFF. Here the CDR3 DNA reads TGTGCCAGCAGTTACGCACAGTTTACTGAAGCTTTCTTT.

This clone was seen a few times. The V and J genes are TRBV5-1 and TRBJ2-1; 9 positions agree with TRBD2. V trimming: 0 bases; J trimming: 8 bases; junction bases outside the gene matches: 6. There are 15 residues in the CDR3. The germline V gene has CDR1 SGHRS and CDR2 YFSETQ. CDR3 residues: CASSLGIAGAYEQFF. DNA of the CDR3: TGCGCCAGCAGCTTGGGGATAGCGGGAGCGTATGAGCAGTTCTTC.